The T cell receptor beta chain described here comes from a study of cytomegalovirus exposure and HLA in healthy donors. Whole-study results and caveats: Among TCR beta chains, those listed as cytomegalovirus-associated numbered under 200. The classifier reportedly diagnosed cytomegalovirus status with high sensitivity and specificity. Earlier findings revealed that most TCR beta V segments proved productive either about 90% or about 30% of the time. The study found most TCR sequences rare, yet found some public TCRs in many donors.

V was clipped by 7 bases and J by 6 bases, with 13 bases between them. The CDR3 extends over 13 amino acids. From germline, CDR1 is KGHSH and CDR2 LQKENI. PCR primers comprised 60 Vbeta and 13 Jbeta primers. Clones were read by immunoSEQ multiplex PCR, and TCRdb kept only the in-frame ones, dropping some. The sample shows some 170,000 clones, around 78% of them seen only once. As to this clone: Its antigen is undetermined.

The V call is TRBV18, the J call TRBJ2-1; D unclear. Input material: PBMCs. This sequence was found in a middle-aged woman in good health and CMV-seronegative. The CDR3 is CASFPVPGNEQFF. DNA for the CDR3: TGTGCCAGCTTCCCCGTACCGGGCAATGAGCAGTTCTTC.